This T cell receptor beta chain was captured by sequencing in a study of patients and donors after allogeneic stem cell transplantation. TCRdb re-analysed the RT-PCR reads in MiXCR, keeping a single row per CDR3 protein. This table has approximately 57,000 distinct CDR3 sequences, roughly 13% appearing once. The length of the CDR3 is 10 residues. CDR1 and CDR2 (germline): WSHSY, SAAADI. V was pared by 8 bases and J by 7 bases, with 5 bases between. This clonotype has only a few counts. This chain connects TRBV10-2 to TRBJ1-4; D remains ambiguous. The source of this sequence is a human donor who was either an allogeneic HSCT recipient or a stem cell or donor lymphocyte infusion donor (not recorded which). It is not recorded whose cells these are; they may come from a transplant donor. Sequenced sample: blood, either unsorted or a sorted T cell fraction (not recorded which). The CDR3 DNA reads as TGCGCCAGCGGTTCTGAAAAACTGTTTTTT. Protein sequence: CASGSEKLFF.